One TCR beta chain is described in this entry. Its cognate antigen is unknown. This entry belongs to a study of graft-versus-host responses after intestinal transplantation. Overall study: Multivisceral, liver-intestinal, or isolated intestinal transplants were given to recipients. Anti-thymocyte globulin served as induction for all recipients, who then took tacrolimus and steroids for two to three years.

Study-level results: In recipient marrow, GvH clones were found, and some appeared first in ileum or blood. The study associated peak circulating GvH clone levels with early post-transplant HvG declines.

Produced via immunoSEQ multiplex PCR; TCRdb's table is partial and in-frame only. Of 30,000 to 40,000 clones listed, approximately 93% were seen once; the top ten hold about 20%. This receptor was identified in a human donor who was the organ donor for an intestinal transplant. The sample in question was unstimulated CD8+ T cells sorted from spleen or lymph node cells, obtained before transplant.

The CDR3 DNA reads as TGTGCCAGCAGCTTAGAGAGACAGGGGGCAGACGAGCAGTACTTC. It yields the protein CASSLERQGADEQYF. This chain uses TRBV7-6 with TRBJ2-5; 10 bases are shared with TRBD1. TRBJ2-7 explains the end of the DNA better; the J call may be wrong. CDR1 and CDR2 from the germline V gene are SGHVS and FNYEAQ. The CDR3 extends over 15 amino acids.